This T cell receptor beta chain came from a study of blood T cells in healthy people across ages. Study-level findings and limits: Percentage of naive T cells showed a strong correlation with TCR beta diversity.

Together with a sample-barcoded 5' primer, a J-beta primer mix was included in a second PCR lasting roughly 6 to 12 cycles. TCRdb re-analysed the 5' RACE reads in MiXCR, keeping a single row per CDR3 protein. The data contain 1.5 million to 2 million distinct CDR3 sequences, about two fifths of them seen just once; the ten biggest clones take up 23%. To note about this clonotype: The antigen is unknown.

This CDR3 comprises 15 residues. V was shortened by 2 bases and J by 8 bases, with 15 bases between the two germline ends. Germline CDR1 KGHSH, CDR2 LQKENI. The rearrangement links TRBV18 to TRBJ1-4, with D unresolved. The TCR sequence derives from a human donor in good health. Sequencing used blood. The CDR3, as DNA: TGTGCCAGCTCACCAACCCTTAAACTTGGGGAAAAACTGTTTTTT. Amino acids: CASSPTLKLGEKLFF.